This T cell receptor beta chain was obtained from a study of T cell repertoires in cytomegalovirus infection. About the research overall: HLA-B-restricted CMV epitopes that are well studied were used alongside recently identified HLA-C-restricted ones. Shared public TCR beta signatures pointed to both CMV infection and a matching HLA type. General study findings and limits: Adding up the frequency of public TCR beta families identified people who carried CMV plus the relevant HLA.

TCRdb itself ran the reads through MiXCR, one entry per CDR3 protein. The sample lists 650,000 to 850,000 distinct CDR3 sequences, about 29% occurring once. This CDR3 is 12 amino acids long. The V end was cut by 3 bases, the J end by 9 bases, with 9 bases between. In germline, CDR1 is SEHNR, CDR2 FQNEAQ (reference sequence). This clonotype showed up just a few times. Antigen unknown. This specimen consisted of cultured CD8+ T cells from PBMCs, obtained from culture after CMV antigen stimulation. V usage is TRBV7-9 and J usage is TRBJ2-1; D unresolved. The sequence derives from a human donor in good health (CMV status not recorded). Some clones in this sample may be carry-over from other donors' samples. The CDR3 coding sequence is TGTGCCAGCAGCTTGTCGGCTGGTGAGCAGTTCTTC. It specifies CASSLSAGEQFF.